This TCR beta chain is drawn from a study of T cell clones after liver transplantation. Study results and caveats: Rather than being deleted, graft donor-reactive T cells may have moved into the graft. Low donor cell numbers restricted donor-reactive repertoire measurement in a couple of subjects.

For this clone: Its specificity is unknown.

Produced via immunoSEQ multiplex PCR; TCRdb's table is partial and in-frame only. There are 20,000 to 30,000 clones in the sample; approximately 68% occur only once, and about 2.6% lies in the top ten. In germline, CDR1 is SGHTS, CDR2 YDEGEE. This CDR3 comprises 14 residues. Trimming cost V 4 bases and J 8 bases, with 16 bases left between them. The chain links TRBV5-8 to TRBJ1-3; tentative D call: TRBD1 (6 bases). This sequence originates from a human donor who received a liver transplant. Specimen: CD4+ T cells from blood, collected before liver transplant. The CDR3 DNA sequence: TGTGCCAGCAGCCTTACAGGGAAGGGGTACACCATATATTTT. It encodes CASSLTGKGYTIYF.